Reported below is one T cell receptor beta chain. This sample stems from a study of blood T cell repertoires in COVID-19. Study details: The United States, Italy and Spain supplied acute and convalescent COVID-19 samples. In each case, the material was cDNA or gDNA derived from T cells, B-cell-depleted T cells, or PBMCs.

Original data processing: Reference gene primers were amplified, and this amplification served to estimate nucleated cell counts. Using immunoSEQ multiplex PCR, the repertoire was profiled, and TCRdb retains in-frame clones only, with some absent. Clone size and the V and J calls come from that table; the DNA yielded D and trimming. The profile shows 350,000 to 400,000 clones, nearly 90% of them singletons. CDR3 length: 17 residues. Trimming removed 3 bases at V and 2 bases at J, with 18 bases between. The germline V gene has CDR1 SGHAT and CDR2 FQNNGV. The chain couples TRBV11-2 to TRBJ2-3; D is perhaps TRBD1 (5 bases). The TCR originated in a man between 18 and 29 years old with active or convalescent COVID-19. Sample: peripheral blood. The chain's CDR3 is CASSFSRQGGYTDTQYF. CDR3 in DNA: TGTGCCAGCAGCTTTTCCCGCCAGGGTGGATACACAGATACGCAGTATTTT.